The 15 T cell receptor beta chains listed next were all sequenced from one sample in a study of T cells expressing NK-cell markers. TCRdb reanalyzed the 5' RACE reads and collapses them to one entry per CDR3 protein, without DNA. The repertoire table contains about 380,000 distinct CDR3 sequences. Sequencing was carried out using blood T cells: a sorted CD56 or NKG2C T cell subset, CD4+ or CD8+ T cells, or bulk PBMC T cells (not recorded which). These TCRs come from a man aged 18-75 years in good health.

The V gene is TRBV6-6, the J gene TRBJ1-4; TCRdb's D call of TRBD1 is untestable without DNA. The CDR3 spans 13 residues. Germline-derived CDR1 and CDR2 are MNHNY and SVGAGI (reference sequence). CDR3 in amino acids: CASSYQGAKKLFF.

J is TRBJ2-1 and V is TRBV28; no DNA is available, so the TRBD1 call from TCRdb remains unchecked. This CDR3 region has 13 residues. Germline lookup yields CDR1 MDHEN and CDR2 SYDVKM. The CDR3 protein is CAHRDRVTGEQFF.

The rearrangement links TRBV7-9 to TRBJ1-2; checking the TCRdb D call of TRBD1 is not possible without DNA. Germline V gene sequence: CDR1 SEHNR, CDR2 FQNEAQ (reference sequence). The CDR3 consists of 15 residues. The CDR3 reads CASSLAFGTAYGYTF. The variable domain in full, completed from reference TRBV7-9 and TRBJ1-2, reads DTGVSQNPRHKITKRGQNVTFRCDPISEHNRLYWYRQTLGQGPEFLTYFQNEAQLEKSRLLSDRFSAERPKGSFSTLEIQRTEQGDSAMYLCASSLAFGTAYGYTFGSGTRLTVV.

The chain combines TRBV7-6 with TRBJ2-3. Germline V lookup: CDR1 SGHVS, CDR2 FNYEAQ. This CDR3 is 13 amino acids long. The CDR3 region is CASSLVTTDTQYF.

The V gene is TRBV5-1, the J gene TRBJ2-1; TCRdb returns TRBD1, unconfirmable since there is no DNA. Germline V lookup: CDR1 SGHRS, CDR2 YFSETQ. The CDR3 consists of 18 residues. The CDR3 region is CASSLASRQEVSYNEQFF.

This chain joins TRBV20-1 and TRBJ1-1. This CDR3 is built from 11 residues. Germline-derived CDR1 and CDR2 are DFQATT and SNEGSKA (reference sequence). CDR3 sequence: CSYGTPTEAFF.

The V gene is TRBV12-3 or TRBV12-4, the J gene TRBJ2-1; TCRdb selects TRBD1, and the lack of DNA leaves this call unchecked. This CDR3 region has 15 residues. The CDR3 protein is CASSGRGQGRHEQFF.

The gene calls are TRBV10-2 and TRBJ2-3; absent DNA, TCRdb's TRBD1 call cannot be checked. From germline, CDR1 is WSHSY and CDR2 SAAADI. This CDR3 has 15 residues. The CDR3 region is CASSGGVASTDTQYF.

The chain has TRBV12-3 or TRBV12-4 and TRBJ2-6; TCRdb's D call of TRBD1 is untestable without DNA. CDR3 length equals 19 residues. The CDR3 region is CASSFGRGSPLRGANVLTF.

J is TRBJ2-5 and V is TRBV6-1; checking the TCRdb D call of TRBD1 is not possible without DNA. This CDR3 contains 15 residues. CDR1 is MNHNS, CDR2 SASEGT, per germline. The CDR3 is CATQLTRGGQETQYF.

The rearrangement joins TRBV20-1 to TRBJ1-1; checking the TCRdb D call of TRBD1 is not possible without DNA. CDR3 length: 14 amino acids. The V gene's germline CDR1 is DFQATT and CDR2 SNEGSKA (reference sequence). The CDR3 sequence is CSARERQYNTEAFF.

The genes are TRBV7-2 and TRBJ1-2; the D call of TRBD1 rests on TCRdb alone, since no DNA is present to check it. Germline CDR1 and CDR2: SGHTA and FQGNSA. The CDR3 has 13 residues. The CDR3 sequence: CASEIGGAGGYTF.

The chain has TRBV5-1 and TRBJ2-7. This CDR3 contains 11 residues. Looked up from germline, CDR1 is SGHRS and CDR2 is YFSETQ. The CDR3 reads CASSLSGKSYF.

The chain recombines TRBV19 with TRBJ2-2; TCRdb proposes TRBD1, but this gene call is untestable without DNA. The CDR3 extends over 18 amino acids. Germline CDR1 and CDR2: LNHDA and SQIVND (reference sequence). The CDR3 sequence is CASRGATGATSFTGELFF. The full variable domain, in which reference TRBV19 and TRBJ2-2 provide the parts outside the CDR3, is DGGITQSPKYLFRKEGQNVTLSCEQNLNHDAMYWYRQDPGQGLRLIYYSQIVNDFQKGDIAEGYSVSREKKESFPLTVTSAQKNPTAFYLCASRGATGATSFTGELFFGEGSRLTVL.

The genes are TRBV7-9 and TRBJ1-2; the D call from TCRdb, TRBD1, cannot be confirmed without DNA. CDR1 and CDR2 (germline): SEHNR, FQNEAQ (reference sequence). The CDR3 contains 15 residues. Here the CDR3 reads CACHGGTGANYGYTF. Based on the CDR3 plus reference TRBV7-9 and TRBJ1-2, the full variable domain is DTGVSQNPRHKITKRGQNVTFRCDPISEHNRLYWYRQTLGQGPEFLTYFQNEAQLEKSRLLSDRFSAERPKGSFSTLEIQRTEQGDSAMYLCACHGGTGANYGYTFGSGTRLTVV.